This T cell receptor beta chain was recorded in a study of somatic mutations in cytotoxic T cells in rheumatoid arthritis (dated by TCRdb to 2016 to 2017). Some background on the complete study: Patient peripheral blood (just over 29 ml EDTA) was drawn right after diagnosis and before any treatment started. Sorted V beta1+ cells also underwent TCRB sequencing, and some V beta antibody-stained T-cell populations were flow-sorted at nearly 100% purity on a FACSAria II or Sony SH800. In newly diagnosed rheumatoid arthritis without treatment, the study examined if expanded CD8+ T-cell clones harbor somatic mutations, relying on TCRB deep sequencing to characterize clonality. A total of 55 to 75 rheumatoid arthritis patients and under 25 healthy controls underwent TCRB deep sequencing. Patients and controls did not essentially differ in median age, which was nearly identical between the groups.

This clone appeared once. Its antigen target is currently unknown. Base-call qualities are not available, and no considerably larger clone is one nucleotide away. Broad study findings and their caveats: Healthy controls showed no age-related increase in CD8+ clonality, whereas patients did (Spearman r ≈ 0.5). The antigen targets of the expanded CD8+ clones were unknown, and absence from virus-specific databases did not rule out viral specificity. The largest CD8+ clone made up more than 20% of CD8+ cells in about an eighth of the roughly 60 patients, and blood and synovial fluid shared several identical CD8+ TCRB sequences. The slight TRBV07 underrepresentation in patients was not adjusted for multiple comparisons. There was no significant difference in CD8+ T-cell clonality between rheumatoid arthritis patients and age-matched healthy controls.

On an AutoMACS, CD4+ and CD8+ cells were isolated via positive magnetic bead selection, and their purity was verified by flow cytometry. Peripheral blood mononuclear cells were isolated by Ficoll-Paque PLUS density gradient separation. DNA from CD4-enriched, CD8-enriched or PBMC samples was extracted using Nucleospin Tissue or Tissue XS kits and then quantified on a Qubit 2.0 fluorometer. Spanning cysteine to phenylalanine, the CDR3 consists of 14 amino acids. Only CDR3 DNA remains: 42 bases, in frame from the first base. V trim: 4 bases; J trim: 0 bases; unmatched bases: 2. The germline V gene (reference sequence) supplies CDR1 SGHNT and CDR2 YYREEE. Sequencing of TCRB CDR3 was done on genomic DNA with the immunoSEQ assay. The original pipeline was this. Only a few patient CD8+ clones larger than 1% matched published virus-specific TCRB sequences when compared against them. Analyses were restricted to productive TCRB rearrangements. Clonality was expressed as a Shannon entropy-based productive clonality index, with each clone defined by a unique TCRB CDR3 sequence. Repertoire overlap between two samples was calculated from the template counts of each clone relative to total templates per sample. Flow cytometry-measured V-gene usage correlated with V-gene usage from TCRB sequencing, with a Spearman r of roughly 0.61. Not all clones reach the TCRdb copy of this immuneACCESS table, which keeps in-frame sequences only. Checked studies attribute under half of the gap to unresolved V genes and leave the rest unexplained. V and J calls and clone size are given by that table; D and trimming were obtained from the DNA. The table for this sample lists about 10,000 clones; about nine tenths of them were counted only once. The ten largest clones take up about 1.1% of the sample.

The TCR comes from a woman between 18 and 29 years old with rheumatoid arthritis. Input material: CD4+ T cells sorted from blood. The chain employs TRBV5-4 and TRBJ2-7, with 9 junctional bases fitting TRBD2. The CDR3 has the sequence CASSLSGSSYEQYF. At the DNA level, the sequence is TGTGCCAGCAGCCTTAGCGGGAGCTCCTACGAGCAGTACTTC.